This entry lists 31 T cell receptor beta chains sequenced from one sample in a study of T cell responses to AZD1222 COVID-19 vaccine. TCRdb's copy holds only in-frame clones and misses some; the assay was immunoSEQ multiplex PCR. The sample holds 67,000 or so clones, roughly 84% seen once. The material sequenced was peripheral blood, taken on day 0 of AZD1222 vaccination. Receptors originate from an adult in good health.

The rearrangement links TRBV18 to TRBJ1-1; 9 bases are a match to TRBD1. Germline V lookup: CDR1 KGHSH, CDR2 LQKENI. V dropped 3 bases and J dropped 4; count of bases not matched to a gene: 3. CDR3 length: 14 residues. In DNA form, the CDR3 reads TGTGCCAGCTCACCCCTGACAGGGGGCACTGAAGCTTTCTTT. Protein product: CASSPLTGGTEAFF.

This clone occurred once. The chain joins TRBV14 to TRBJ1-1; maybe TRBD1 (6 bases). Trimming took 4 bases from V and 5 from J, leaving 11 bases between them. The CDR3 is made up of 13 amino acids. The V gene's germline CDR1 is SGHDN and CDR2 FVKESK. The CDR3 sequence is CASSPGGGTEAFF. CDR3 sequence (DNA): TGTGCCAGCAGCCCAGGAGGGGGAACTGAAGCTTTCTTT.

The CDR3 reads CSAKRDGAFF. CDR3 DNA: TGCAGTGCAAAGAGGGACGGCGCTTTCTTT. The chain links TRBV20-1 to TRBJ1-1; possible D gene TRBD1, 5 bases. In germline, CDR1 is DFQATT, CDR2 SNEGSKA (reference sequence). Trimming pared 6 bases from V and 11 bases from J, leaving 13 bases between. The CDR3 length is 10 residues.

The rearrangement uses TRBV10-1 and TRBJ2-1, with D possibly called TRBD1 or TRBD2 (7 bases each). Trimming stripped 6 bases from V and 4 bases from J, with 16 bases between. This CDR3 has 15 amino acids. Germline CDR1 and CDR2: WNHNN and SYGVQD (reference sequence). CDR3 amino acids: CASSQGTAGYNEQFF. Here the CDR3 DNA reads TGCGCCAGCAGCCAAGGGACAGCGGGGTACAATGAGCAGTTCTTC.

The rearrangement joins TRBV11-3 to TRBJ1-3; D not resolved. V was pared by 5 bases and J by 8 bases, with 7 bases between. Germline CDR1 is SGHNT and CDR2 is YENEEA. The CDR3 has 11 amino acids. CDR3 coding DNA: TGTGCCAGCAGCGCCTCGGACACCATATATTTT. This translates into CASSASDTIYF.

The table lists this clone with a count of one. The rearrangement links TRBV19 to TRBJ1-4; D gene uncertain. CDR3 length: 16 residues. V shed 3 bases and J shed 4 bases, with 15 bases lying between them. Germline CDR1 and CDR2: LNHDA and SQIVND (reference sequence). The CDR3 DNA is TGTGCCAGTAGTATTCTTTCCGGACTAAATAATGAAAAACTGTTTTTT. Translation: CASSILSGLNNEKLFF.

The rearrangement joins TRBV7-3 to TRBJ2-2; the D is unclear. The CDR3 sequence is 14 residues long. V shed 0 bases and J shed 7 bases, with 9 bases lying between them. CDR1 and CDR2 from the germline V gene are SGHTA and FQGTGA. The CDR3, as DNA: TGTGCCAGCAGCTTAACTGGAAACCTCGGGGAGCTGTTTTTT. It encodes CASSLTGNLGELFF.

This rearrangement joins TRBV6-1 to TRBJ1-3, with a tentative D call TRBD1 (6 bases). Germline lookup yields CDR1 MNHNS and CDR2 SASEGT. The CDR3 totals 17 residues. V gave up 4 bases and J gave up 0 bases, with 16 bases separating them. CDR3 bases: TGTGCCAGCAGTGCCTACAGGGTTAGGGGCTCTGGAAACACCATATATTTT. It specifies CASSAYRVRGSGNTIYF.

The chain employs TRBV5-1 and TRBJ1-2; TRBD1 aligns across 8 bases. This CDR3 has 12 residues. Germline V gene sequence: CDR1 SGHRS, CDR2 YFSETQ. V shed 8 bases and J 6 bases; nucleotides not matched to a gene: 6. CDR3 in amino acids: CASKQGDDGYTF. The CDR3 region has the DNA TGCGCCAGTAAACAGGGGGACGATGGCTACACCTTC.

The J gene is TRBJ1-1, the V gene TRBV7-6; D possibly corresponds to TRBD1 (5 bases). The CDR3 length is 12 residues. Germline V gene sequence: CDR1 SGHVS, CDR2 FNYEAQ. The V end was cut by 4 bases, the J end by 3 bases, with 6 bases between. As DNA, the CDR3 is TGTGCCAGCAGCTCAGGGTACACTGAAGCTTTCTTT. It specifies CASSSGYTEAFF.

The V gene is TRBV3-1 (or the pseudogene TRBV3-2), the J gene TRBJ2-7; D not certain. Germline values: CDR1 LGHDT, CDR2 YNNKEL (reference sequence). The CDR3 is 16 amino acids. The V end was cut by 0 bases, the J end by 6 bases, with 18 bases between. CDR3 nucleotide sequence: TGTGCCAGCAGCCAAGATCTAGGTAGGGCTGGTGGCGAGCAGTACTTC. Amino acid sequence: CASSQDLGRAGGEQYF.

The chain recombines TRBV9 with TRBJ2-3; a weak D match, TRBD1 (6 bases). Per the germline V gene, CDR1 is SGDLS and CDR2 is YYNGEE. V lost 0 bases and J 3 bases, leaving 14 bases between the germline ends. This CDR3 has 16 residues. The CDR3 region is CASSVGGSDRTDTQYF. CDR3 in DNA: TGTGCCAGCAGCGTAGGGGGTAGCGACAGGACAGATACGCAGTATTTT. Using reference TRBV9 and TRBJ2-3 for the parts outside the CDR3, the full variable domain is DSGVTQTPKHLITATGQRVTLRCSPRSGDLSVYWYQQSLDQGLQFLIQYYNGEERAKGNILERFSAQQFPDLHSELNLSSLELGDSALYFCASSVGGSDRTDTQYFGPGTRLTVL.

V is TRBV19 and J is TRBJ2-5; a weak D match, TRBD1 (6 bases). The V end lost 1 base, the J end lost 5 bases, and 11 bases lay between the germline ends. CDR1 is LNHDA and CDR2 is SQIVND in the germline V gene (reference sequence). The CDR3 runs 14 residues. CDR3 sequence reads: CASSIVPRGETQYF. The CDR3 bases are TGTGCCAGTAGTATAGTCCCCAGGGGCGAGACCCAGTACTTC.

The rearrangement joins TRBV19 to TRBJ1-1; 12 nucleotides line up with TRBD1. CDR3 length equals 15 residues. The germline V gene encodes CDR1 LNHDA and CDR2 SQIVND (reference sequence). V shed 6 bases, J shed 4 bases, and the junction held 6 bases outside the gene matches. CDR3 loop: CASRPGQGAITEAFF. The CDR3 DNA sequence: TGTGCCAGTAGGCCGGGACAGGGGGCGATCACTGAAGCTTTCTTT.

The chain employs TRBV29-1 and TRBJ2-5; D perhaps matches TRBD2 (5 bases). With 2 bases removed from V and 4 bases from J, the gap between germline ends came to 11 bases. The CDR3 is made up of 13 amino acids. Germline assignment: CDR1 SQVTM and CDR2 ANQGSEA. The DNA of the CDR3 is TGCAGCGTTGAACCGGGGTCGGGAGAGACCCAGTACTTC. Amino acids: CSVEPGSGETQYF.

The CDR3 loop is CASSELAGNIPDTQYF. The CDR3 bases are TGTGCCAGCAGTGAACTAGCGGGGAATATACCAGATACGCAGTATTTT. The V and J genes are TRBV6-1 and TRBJ2-3; 9 positions agree with TRBD2. CDR3 length: 16 residues. Germline V gene sequence: CDR1 MNHNS, CDR2 SASEGT. Germline trimming cut 2 bases from V and 4 bases from J; bases unmatched to any gene: 7.

The V and J genes are TRBV6-5 and TRBJ1-2, with 10 nucleotides matching TRBD1. The CDR3 is 16 residues long. The V segment lost 0 bases and the J segment 6 bases; nucleotides outside the gene matches: 7. Germline lookup yields CDR1 MNHEY and CDR2 SVGAGI. The CDR3 DNA sequence: TGTGCCAGCAGTTACTCGAGCACAGGACAGGGGGATGGCTACACCTTC. It specifies CASSYSSTGQGDGYTF.

V is TRBV28 and J is TRBJ2-2, with 7 positions matching TRBD2. With V trimmed by 6 bases and J by 2 bases, 9 bases remained unmatched. This CDR3 contains 16 residues. The germline V gene has CDR1 MDHEN and CDR2 SYDVKM. CDR3 region: CASSFPGGYNTGELFF. CDR3 nucleotides: TGTGCCAGCAGCTTCCCGGGGGGTTATAACACCGGGGAGCTGTTTTTT.

This sequence joins TRBV19 and TRBJ2-5, with D uncertain. V was cut by 6 bases and J by 0 bases, with 5 bases left in between. Germline assignment: CDR1 LNHDA and CDR2 SQIVND (reference sequence). There are 12 residues in the CDR3. CDR3 nucleotide sequence: TGTGCCAGTAGGGGCAACCAAGAGACCCAGTACTTC. Its protein is CASRGNQETQYF.

This clone was seen once. The CDR3 sequence is CASSYWGANVLTF. The CDR3 coding sequence is TGTGCCAGCAGCTATTGGGGGGCCAACGTCCTGACTTTC. The V and J genes are TRBV5-4 and TRBJ2-6; D gene uncertain. This CDR3 has 13 residues. The germline V and J ends were trimmed by 3 bases and 4 bases, with 5 bases remaining between them. Germline CDR1 is SGHNT and CDR2 is YYREEE (reference sequence).

V is TRBV5-1 and J is TRBJ2-7; tentatively, D is TRBD1 (5 bases). Germline values: CDR1 SGHRS, CDR2 YFSETQ. The V and J ends lost 4 bases and 0 bases respectively, with 17 bases between them. The CDR3 contains 16 residues. CDR3 DNA: TGCGCCAGCAGCCACTTTCAACAGGTGTCCTCCTACGAGCAGTACTTC. Translating gives CASSHFQQVSSYEQYF.

CDR3 DNA sequence: TGTGCCAGCAGCCTGGACAGGGGGGACTACAATGAGCAGTTCTTC. Its protein product is CASSLDRGDYNEQFF. The rearrangement joins TRBV11-1 to TRBJ2-1; 10 nucleotides align to TRBD1. V lost 5 bases to trimming and J lost 3 bases; unmatched junction nucleotides: 4. The CDR3 consists of 15 residues. CDR1 and CDR2 from the germline V gene are SGHAT and FQDESV (reference sequence).

The gene calls are TRBV6-6 and TRBJ1-6; a possible D gene is TRBD1 (5 bases). CDR3 length: 15 residues. V was clipped by 8 bases and J by 6 bases, with 17 bases between them. CDR1 and CDR2 (germline): MNHNY, SVGAGI (reference sequence). In nucleotides, the CDR3 is TGTGCCAGCGGGGCTGTGGGGGTGGGTAATTCACCCCTCCACTTT. Amino acids: CASGAVGVGNSPLHF.

This clone came up a few times. The chain links TRBV9 to TRBJ1-2; the D is unclear. The CDR3 is made up of 14 amino acids. The V and J ends lost 4 bases and 4 bases respectively, with 14 bases between them. The germline V gene encodes CDR1 SGDLS and CDR2 YYNGEE. The CDR3 bases are TGTGCCAGCAGCACCGACCCAGAGGGCTATGGCTACACCTTC. Protein: CASSTDPEGYGYTF.

This sequence joins TRBV3-1 (or the pseudogene TRBV3-2) and TRBJ1-1; D is undetermined. This CDR3 is built from 16 residues. The V end was cut by 0 bases, the J end by 7 bases, with 18 bases between. CDR1 LGHDT and CDR2 YNNKEL come from the germline V gene (reference sequence). CDR3 in amino acids: CASSQEGFAGENEAFF. In DNA form, the CDR3 reads TGTGCCAGCAGCCAAGAGGGATTCGCAGGAGAAAATGAAGCTTTCTTT.

J is TRBJ2-1 and V is TRBV23-1; D is undetermined. TRBV23-1 is noted as an ORF with a role that remains uncertain. V was cut by 4 bases and J by 7 bases, with 11 bases left in between. The CDR3 totals 13 residues. The CDR3 nucleotides read TGCGCCAGCAGTCCCCCAGAGAGGAATGAGCAGTTCTTC. Amino acids: CASSPPERNEQFF.

In its sample, this clone was seen a few times. The gene calls are TRBV4-3 and TRBJ2-3; TRBD2 agrees at 8 bases. The CDR3 sequence is 16 residues long. CDR1 and CDR2 from the germline V gene are LGHNA and YSLEER. V gave up 3 bases and J gave up 6 bases; unmatched junction bases: 11. The CDR3 coding sequence is TGCGCCAGCAGCCAGGGATGGCGGGGGGCCATGGATACGCAGTATTTT. This codes for CASSQGWRGAMDTQYF.

The chain combines TRBV28 with TRBJ1-6; 8 positions match TRBD1. The CDR3 loop spans 15 amino acids. J gave up 7 bases and V 6 bases, and 8 bases lay outside the gene matches. The germline CDR1 and CDR2 sequences are MDHEN and SYDVKM. DNA of the CDR3: TGTGCCAGCAGCTCAGGGGGCAGCAGAAATTCACCCCTCCACTTT. This codes for CASSSGGSRNSPLHF.

This clone is deemed medium-sized. The chain links TRBV6-4 to TRBJ2-3; TRBD2 matches 11 bases. V shed 5 bases and J 2 bases; nucleotides not matched to a gene: 3. Germline V gene data show CDR1 as MRHNA and CDR2 as SNTAGT. The CDR3 spans 15 residues. CDR3 bases: TGTGCCAGCAGTCAACTAGCGGGAGACACAGATACGCAGTATTTT. Translated: CASSQLAGDTDTQYF.

V and J are TRBV5-1 and TRBJ2-1; D gene unclear. Germline V gives CDR1 SGHRS, CDR2 YFSETQ. The CDR3 sequence is 13 residues long. V was pared by 4 bases and J by 3 bases, with 8 bases between. DNA for the CDR3: TGCGCCAGCAGCACGGCCAACTACAATGAGCAGTTCTTC. As protein: CASSTANYNEQFF. Variable domain in full (rest from reference TRBV5-1 and TRBJ2-1): KAGVTQTPRYLIKTRGQQVTLSCSPISGHRSVSWYQQTPGQGLQFLFEYFSETQRNKGNFPGRFSGRQFSNSRSEMNVSTLELGDSALYLCASSTANYNEQFFGPGTRLTVL.

In its sample, this clone was seen once. V usage is TRBV28 and J usage is TRBJ1-1; TRBD1 might be the D (5 bases). This CDR3 contains 14 residues. CDR1 and CDR2 from the germline V gene are MDHEN and SYDVKM. V was clipped by 2 bases and J by 9 bases, with 16 bases between them. The CDR3 DNA reads TGTGCCAGCAGTTTACCAGGGAGCAGGGCGCAAGCTTTCTTT. It translates to CASSLPGSRAQAFF.